Below are 21 T cell receptor beta chains sequenced from a single sample in a study of Ad26.COV2.S vaccination and SARS-CoV-2 variants (dated by TCRdb to the early 2020s). The library was obtained by the immunoSEQ multiplex PCR assay. TCRdb carries this immuneACCESS record with in-frame sequences only. Its versions omit some clonotypes, under half of them owing to an unresolved V gene in the studies checked, with the rest unexplained. This sample has 350,000 to 400,000 clones in its table, and about 85% of those were observed once. Roughly 3.2% of the sample comes from the top ten. Sample treatment or condition, as interpreted from the label and publication: around 19 received Ad26.COV2.S at low or high dose, single or two shots; several received placebo; per-sample allocation not given. Repertoires of vaccine and placebo recipients were sequenced from samples taken on day 63 after the first injection.

Sequenced material: peripheral blood, taken in a trial of Ad26.COV2.S vaccine versus placebo. Receptors were obtained from a person aged 18 to 65 who received the Ad26.COV2.S COVID-19 vaccine or a placebo.

V and J are TRBV11-2 and TRBJ2-5; TRBD2 aligns across 10 bases. The germline V gene has CDR1 SGHAT and CDR2 FQNNGV. Trimming at V came to 2 bases and at J to 2 bases, leaving 5 bases not matched to a gene. The CDR3 sequence is 16 residues long. CDR3 coding DNA: TGTGCCAGCAGCTTATTTAGCGGGGGGCAACAAGAGACCCAGTACTTC. Protein: CASSLFSGGQQETQYF.

The chain carries TRBV5-6 and TRBJ2-1; D might be TRBD1 (5 bases). There are 17 residues in the CDR3. The germline V gene encodes CDR1 SGHDT and CDR2 YYEEEE. Trimming took off 0 bases at V and 1 base at J, with 14 bases between the two ends. The CDR3 DNA follows: TGTGCCAGCAGCTTGGGCCCTCAGGGTTGGTCCTACAATGAGCAGTTCTTC. It encodes CASSLGPQGWSYNEQFF.

This clone showed up just once. This chain joins TRBV3-1 (or the pseudogene TRBV3-2) and TRBJ1-1; tentatively, D is TRBD1 (6 bases). The germline V gene has CDR1 LGHDT and CDR2 YNNKEL (reference sequence). The V and J ends lost 3 bases and 0 bases respectively, with 20 bases between them. This CDR3 spans 18 amino acids. CDR3 residues: CASSQLSLRGAMNTEAFF. CDR3 coding DNA: TGTGCCAGCAGCCAGTTGAGTCTTAGGGGGGCCATGAACACTGAAGCTTTCTTT.

The chain is built from TRBV2 and TRBJ1-2, with D perhaps TRBD1 (5 bases). Trimming removed 11 bases from V and 8 bases from J, with 27 bases in between. The CDR3 has 15 residues. CDR1 is SNHLY, CDR2 FYNNEI, per germline. The CDR3 nucleotides read TGTGCCGGGACCGTGGGACCAGTGGGTTATAGGGGCTACACCTTC. As protein: CAGTVGPVGYRGYTF.

The J gene is TRBJ1-1, the V gene TRBV19; perhaps TRBD1 as D (5 bases). This CDR3 has 14 amino acids. Trimming removed 4 bases at V and 3 bases at J, with 12 bases between. CDR1 and CDR2 (germline): LNHDA, SQIVND (reference sequence). CDR3 region: CASSRGRQYTEAFF. The CDR3 nucleotides are TGTGCCAGTAGTAGGGGGAGACAGTACACTGAAGCTTTCTTT.

The rearrangement links TRBV7-2 to TRBJ2-5, with TRBD2 matching 11 bases. The V and J ends lost 4 bases and 3 bases, in that order; junction bases with no gene match: 10. The CDR3 loop spans 17 amino acids. Germline CDR1 SGHTA, CDR2 FQGNSA. The CDR3 here is CASSSPFSGGAEETQYF. CDR3 DNA: TGTGCCAGCAGCTCCCCGTTTAGCGGGGGGGCCGAAGAGACCCAGTACTTC.

This chain uses TRBV28 with TRBJ2-5; D ambiguous. The CDR3 extends over 12 amino acids. CDR1 and CDR2 from the germline V gene are MDHEN and SYDVKM. Trimming left V 5 bases short and J 5 bases short, with 9 bases between. The CDR3 protein is CASSPGIETQYF. The CDR3, as DNA: TGTGCCAGCAGTCCCGGCATCGAGACCCAGTACTTC.

The chain carries TRBV11-2 and TRBJ1-2, with 9 bases identical to TRBD1. Looked up from germline, CDR1 is SGHAT and CDR2 is FQNNGV. With 2 bases clipped from V and 6 bases from J, the junction kept 16 bases outside the gene matches. The CDR3 loop spans 18 amino acids. CDR3 protein: CASSLIRDREDWENGYTF. CDR3 in DNA: TGTGCCAGCAGCTTAATCCGGGACAGGGAAGACTGGGAAAATGGCTACACCTTC. Supplemented by reference TRBV11-2 and TRBJ1-2, the full variable domain reads EAGVAQSPRYKIIEKRQSVAFWCNPISGHATLYWYQQILGQGPKLLIQFQNNGVVDDSQLPKDRFSAERLKGVDSTLKIQPAKLEDSAVYLCASSLIRDREDWENGYTFGSGTRLTVV.

The chain has TRBV6-5 and TRBJ1-2; D is undetermined. The CDR3 covers 15 residues. V dropped 3 bases and J dropped 4 bases, with 15 bases sitting between them. Germline CDR1 MNHEY, CDR2 SVGAGI. CDR3 residues: CASSYLRAQSYGYTF. DNA of the CDR3: TGTGCCAGCAGTTATTTGAGGGCTCAGAGCTATGGCTACACCTTC.

The chain couples TRBV2 to TRBJ2-7; D remains ambiguous. The CDR3 runs to 14 residues. The germline V gene encodes CDR1 SNHLY and CDR2 FYNNEI. V lost 3 bases and J lost 2, with 11 bases in between. The CDR3 loop reads CASSEVAYAYEQYF. The CDR3 bases are TGTGCCAGCAGTGAGGTGGCGTATGCCTACGAGCAGTACTTC.

This chain uses TRBV2 with TRBJ2-7; 7 positions match TRBD1. The length of the CDR3 is 13 residues. With V trimmed by 7 bases and J by 2 bases, 5 bases remained unmatched. CDR1 and CDR2 (germline): SNHLY, FYNNEI. For the CDR3, the DNA is TGTGCCAGCAAGCCCGACAGGGCCTACGAGCAGTACTTC. Protein: CASKPDRAYEQYF.

V usage is TRBV4-3 and J usage is TRBJ2-7, with D possibly TRBD2 on 6 matching bases. From germline, CDR1 is LGHNA and CDR2 YSLEER. Trimming stripped 1 base from V and 6 bases from J, with 10 bases between. This CDR3 is 13 amino acids long. The CDR3 bases are TGCGCCAGCAGCCAAGGCCCCGGGGGCGAGCAGTACTTC. Translating gives CASSQGPGGEQYF.

The CDR3 here is CASTAGVTQYF. CDR3 bases: TGCGCCAGCACCGCAGGGGTGACCCAGTACTTC. J is TRBJ2-5 and V is TRBV10-2, with D possibly matching TRBD1 (6 bases). Germline CDR1 reads WSHSY; CDR2 reads SAAADI. The CDR3 runs to 11 residues. V was cut by 7 bases and J by 7 bases, with 10 bases left in between.

The V gene is TRBV19, the J gene TRBJ2-1; D uncertain. CDR3 length equals 14 residues. V was cut by 7 bases and J by 0 bases, with 10 bases left in between. Germline-derived CDR1 and CDR2 are LNHDA and SQIVND (reference sequence). The CDR3 bases are TGTGCCAGTAAATCTCTCCGCTCCTACAATGAGCAGTTCTTC. This sequence encodes CASKSLRSYNEQFF.

The chain recombines TRBV4-3 with TRBJ2-7; TRBD2 matches at 7 bases. Germline V gives CDR1 LGHNA, CDR2 YSLEER. The CDR3 loop spans 18 amino acids. V shed 2 bases and J 3 bases; nucleotides not matched to a gene: 16. The CDR3 region has the DNA TGCGCCAGCAGCCAAAGGTTTGGAGAAGGGGACTATATCTACGAGCAGTACTTC. Amino acid sequence: CASSQRFGEGDYIYEQYF.

This chain connects TRBV2 to TRBJ2-6; D call uncertain. The CDR3 loop spans 13 amino acids. Germline CDR1 SNHLY, CDR2 FYNNEI. Trimming stripped 4 bases from V and 3 bases from J, with 4 bases between. CDR3 loop: CASSGGGANVLTF. DNA of the CDR3: TGTGCCAGCAGTGGTGGTGGGGCCAACGTCCTGACTTTC.

The chain is built from TRBV19 and TRBJ1-5, with D hard to call. Germline V gene data show CDR1 as LNHDA and CDR2 as SQIVND (reference sequence). V was pared by 1 base and J by 9 bases, with 13 bases between. The CDR3 is 14 residues long. DNA of the CDR3: TGTGCCAGTAGTATAGGAGCAGCCCCTGGGCCCCAGCATTTT. Residues: CASSIGAAPGPQHF.

The chain joins TRBV3-1 (or the pseudogene TRBV3-2) to TRBJ2-5, with 7 bases matching TRBD2. Germline lookup yields CDR1 LGHDT and CDR2 YNNKEL (reference sequence). V dropped 1 base and J dropped 4; count of bases not matched to a gene: 9. The CDR3 sequence is 16 residues long. The CDR3 sequence: CASSQGSTSARETQYF. The CDR3 DNA sequence: TGTGCCAGCAGCCAAGGCTCTACTAGCGCCCGAGAGACCCAGTACTTC.

This clone was detected once. The rearrangement links TRBV19 to TRBJ1-2; D perhaps matches TRBD1 (5 bases). The CDR3 totals 14 residues. Germline CDR1 LNHDA, CDR2 SQIVND (reference sequence). The V gene lost 8 bases and the J gene lost 5 bases, with 18 bases spanning the gap. In DNA form, the CDR3 reads TGTGCCAGTGTCGGGCGAGGGGTGGGGTATGGCTACACCTTC. It encodes CASVGRGVGYGYTF.

This sequence joins TRBV6-5 and TRBJ1-1, with D tentatively TRBD1 (5 bases). This CDR3 is 12 amino acids long. Germline V CDR1 and CDR2: MNHEY, SVGAGI. V was clipped by 6 bases and J by 8 bases, with 13 bases between them. CDR3 protein: CASSQGRGEAFF. DNA of the CDR3: TGTGCCAGCAGCCAGGGCCGGGGAGAAGCTTTCTTT.

The table lists this clone with a count of one. The chain is built from TRBV10-1 and TRBJ2-1; TRBD1 might be the D (6 bases). In germline, CDR1 is WNHNN, CDR2 SYGVQD (reference sequence). Trimming took off 3 bases at V and 6 bases at J, with 18 bases between the two ends. The CDR3 runs to 16 residues. DNA for the CDR3: TGCGCCAGCAGTGAAACGGACAGTTCTAAGGGCAATGAGCAGTTCTTC. This codes for CASSETDSSKGNEQFF.